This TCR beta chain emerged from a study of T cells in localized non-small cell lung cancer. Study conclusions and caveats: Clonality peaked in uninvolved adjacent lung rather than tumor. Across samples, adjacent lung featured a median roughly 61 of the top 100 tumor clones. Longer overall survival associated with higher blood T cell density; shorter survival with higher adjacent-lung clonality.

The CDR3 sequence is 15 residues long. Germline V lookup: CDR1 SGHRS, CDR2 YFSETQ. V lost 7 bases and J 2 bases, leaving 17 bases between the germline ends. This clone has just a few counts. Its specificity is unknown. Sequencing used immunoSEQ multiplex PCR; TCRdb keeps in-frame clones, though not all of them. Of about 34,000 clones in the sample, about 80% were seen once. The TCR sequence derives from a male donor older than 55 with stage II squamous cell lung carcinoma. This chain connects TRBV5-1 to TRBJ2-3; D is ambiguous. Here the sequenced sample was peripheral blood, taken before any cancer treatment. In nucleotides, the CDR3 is TGCGCCAGCGGGTCTGGAGCAGCCGTCACAGATACGCAGTATTTT. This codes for CASGSGAAVTDTQYF.